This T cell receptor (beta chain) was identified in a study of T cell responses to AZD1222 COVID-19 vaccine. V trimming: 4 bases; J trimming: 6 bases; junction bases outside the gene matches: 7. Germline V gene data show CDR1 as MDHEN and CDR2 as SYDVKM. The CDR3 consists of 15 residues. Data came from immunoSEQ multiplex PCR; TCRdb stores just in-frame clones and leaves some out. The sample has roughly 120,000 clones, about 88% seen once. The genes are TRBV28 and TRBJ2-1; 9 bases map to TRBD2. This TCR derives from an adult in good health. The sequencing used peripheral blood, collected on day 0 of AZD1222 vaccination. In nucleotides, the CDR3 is TGTGCCAGCAGTTCTCTAGCGGGGACCTTCAATGAGCAGTTCTTC. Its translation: CASSSLAGTFNEQFF.